The 22 T cell receptor beta chains below all came from one sample that was sequenced in a study of blood T cell repertoires in COVID-19. Only in-frame clones appear in the TCRdb table, and some are missing; sequencing was by immunoSEQ multiplex PCR. The sample has 450,000 or so clones; around 90% are singletons. Sequenced material: peripheral blood. These receptors all stem from a man aged 18 to 30 with COVID-19, enrolled during active disease.

V usage is TRBV4-1 and J usage is TRBJ2-1, with 11 bases fitting TRBD2. Unmatched junction bases numbered 4, after V lost 2 bases and J lost 7 bases. Germline assignment: CDR1 MGHRA and CDR2 YSYEKL. The CDR3 spans 15 residues. CDR3 amino acids: CASSQPTSGRNEQFF. The CDR3 DNA sequence: TGCGCCAGCAGCCAACCCACTAGCGGGAGAAATGAGCAGTTCTTC.

This chain joins TRBV19 and TRBJ1-5; D remains unclear. Deletions cut 1 base from V and 0 bases from J, with 7 bases between. Germline CDR1 and CDR2: LNHDA and SQIVND (reference sequence). The CDR3 runs 15 residues. CDR3 sequence: CASSIGRISNQPQHF. The CDR3 DNA is TGTGCCAGTAGTATAGGCAGGATTAGCAATCAGCCCCAGCATTTT. The full variable domain, rest sourced from reference TRBV19 and TRBJ1-5, is DGGITQSPKYLFRKEGQNVTLSCEQNLNHDAMYWYRQDPGQGLRLIYYSQIVNDFQKGDIAEGYSVSREKKESFPLTVTSAQKNPTAFYLCASSIGRISNQPQHFGDGTRLSIL.

The chain is built from TRBV29-1 and TRBJ1-1; 8 nucleotides align to TRBD1. Looked up from germline, CDR1 is SQVTM and CDR2 is ANQGSEA. CDR3 size: 14 residues. V lost 2 bases and J lost 3; bases outside the gene matches: 5. The CDR3 nucleotides read TGCAGCGTTGAAAGATGGACAGGGCACACTGAAGCTTTCTTT. Translating gives CSVERWTGHTEAFF.

This chain links TRBV3-1 (or the pseudogene TRBV3-2) with TRBJ2-2; D not certain. The V end lost 3 bases, the J end lost 5 bases, and 7 bases lay between the germline ends. Looked up from germline, CDR1 is LGHDT and CDR2 is YNNKEL (reference sequence). CDR3 size: 13 residues. The CDR3 DNA reads as TGTGCCAGCAGCCACTACGGGACCGGGGAGCTGTTTTTT. Amino acid sequence: CASSHYGTGELFF.

V usage is TRBV27 and J usage is TRBJ1-6; D may be TRBD1 (6 bases). V was cut by 7 bases and J by 8 bases, with 12 bases left in between. Looked up from germline, CDR1 is MNHEY and CDR2 is SMNVEV (reference sequence). This CDR3 comprises 13 residues. In nucleotides, the CDR3 is TGTGCCAGCAAGGGTCAGGGGTATTCACCCCTCCACTTT. Protein: CASKGQGYSPLHF.

The DNA for the CDR3 is TGTGCCAGCAGACCCAGTGACAGCCGTCCCAATCAGCCCCAGCATTTT. As protein: CASRPSDSRPNQPQHF. The chain combines TRBV27 with TRBJ1-5; D is possibly TRBD1 (5 bases). Trimming took off 6 bases at V and 3 bases at J, with 18 bases between the two ends. From germline, CDR1 is MNHEY and CDR2 SMNVEV (reference sequence). This CDR3 region has 16 residues.

The V call is TRBV5-5, the J call TRBJ2-3; 9 bases match TRBD2. Germline CDR1 and CDR2: SGHKS and YYEKEE (reference sequence). V trimming: 2 bases; J trimming: 0 bases; junction bases outside the gene matches: 7. The CDR3 is made up of 17 amino acids. CDR3 region: CASSFLAGISSTDTQYF. CDR3 DNA: TGTGCCAGCAGCTTCCTAGCGGGAATAAGCAGCACAGATACGCAGTATTTT.

The chain carries TRBV11-2 and TRBJ2-7; 8 nucleotides match TRBD2. The length of the CDR3 is 15 residues. V lost 1 base and J lost 2; bases outside the gene matches: 4. Germline V gene sequence: CDR1 SGHAT, CDR2 FQNNGV. The CDR3 here is CASSLGTSGTYEQYF. The CDR3 DNA reads TGTGCCAGCAGCTTAGGCACTAGCGGAACCTACGAGCAGTACTTC.

The chain uses TRBV7-3 and TRBJ2-1, with 13 bases fitting TRBD2. V was pared by 2 bases and J by 9 bases, with 7 bases of the junction left unmatched. This CDR3 has 16 residues. Germline V lookup: CDR1 SGHTA, CDR2 FQGTGA. CDR3 in amino acids: CASSLASGLAGSEQFF. CDR3 sequence (DNA): TGTGCCAGCAGCTTAGCCTCGGGACTAGCGGGATCTGAGCAGTTCTTC.

CDR3 region: CASSQLAGGYEQYF. DNA of the CDR3: TGTGCCAGCAGCCAACTAGCGGGGGGCTACGAGCAGTACTTC. This chain connects TRBV3-1 (or the pseudogene TRBV3-2) to TRBJ2-7; 11 bases map to TRBD2. Trimming cost V 2 bases and J 3 bases; bases outside gene matches: 0. Germline loops: CDR1 LGHDT, CDR2 YNNKEL (reference sequence). This CDR3 has 14 amino acids.

This clone was detected only once. The chain joins TRBV3-1 (or the pseudogene TRBV3-2) to TRBJ1-2, with D tentatively TRBD1 (5 bases). The CDR3 contains 17 residues. Germline loops: CDR1 LGHDT, CDR2 YNNKEL (reference sequence). Trimming left V 8 bases short and J 5 bases short, with 27 bases between. The CDR3 protein is CASSPTRVRQALYGYTF. The CDR3 DNA is TGTGCCAGCTCCCCAACCAGGGTGCGGCAGGCTCTTTATGGCTACACCTTC.

The genes are TRBV7-3 and TRBJ2-1; the match to TRBD2 covers 15 bases. Germline CDR1 is SGHTA and CDR2 is FQGTGA. The J segment lost 4 bases and the V segment lost 1 base, leaving 8 bases of the junction unmatched. There are 19 residues in the CDR3. The CDR3 loop reads CASSLSGGTSGRRYNEQFF. As DNA, the CDR3 is TGTGCCAGCAGCTTAAGTGGCGGGACTAGCGGGAGGCGTTACAATGAGCAGTTCTTC.

The genes are TRBV27 and TRBJ1-4; D not certain. The V end lost 2 bases, the J end lost 8 bases, and 15 bases lay between the germline ends. The length of the CDR3 is 15 residues. Germline V gene lookup returns CDR1 MNHEY and CDR2 SMNVEV (reference sequence). The CDR3 nucleotides are TGTGCCAGCAGTTTAAACGGTCAGAGGCGGGAAAAACTGTTTTTT. It yields the protein CASSLNGQRREKLFF.

The gene calls are TRBV24-1 and TRBJ2-2; TRBD2 is a possible D gene (6 bases). V shed 5 bases and J shed 0 bases, with 12 bases lying between them. The CDR3 runs 16 residues. CDR1 and CDR2 from the germline V gene are KGHDR and SFDVKD. Here the CDR3 reads CATSGRWEANTGELFF. The DNA of the CDR3 is TGTGCCACCAGTGGTCGGTGGGAGGCGAACACCGGGGAGCTGTTTTTT.

This chain joins TRBV10-1 and TRBJ2-4, with D perhaps matching TRBD1 (6 bases). The CDR3 totals 14 residues. CDR1 WNHNN and CDR2 SYGVQD come from the germline V gene (reference sequence). Trimming took off 2 bases at V and 1 base at J, with 6 bases between the two ends. The CDR3 DNA follows: TGCGCCAGCAGTGAGAGGGGGGCCAAAAACATTCAGTACTTC. Encoded protein: CASSERGAKNIQYF.

The chain employs TRBV13 and TRBJ2-7; 15 bases align to TRBD2. With 5 bases clipped from V and 0 bases from J, the junction kept 14 bases outside the gene matches. Per the germline V gene, CDR1 is PRHDT and CDR2 is FYEKMQ (reference sequence). The CDR3 spans 20 residues. The CDR3 DNA sequence: TGTGCCAGCAGCAGGGGACTAGCGGGAGGAATCACCGGGAACTCCTACGAGCAGTACTTC. It translates to CASSRGLAGGITGNSYEQYF.

The rearrangement joins TRBV2 to TRBJ1-2; D is undetermined. Germline V CDR1 and CDR2: SNHLY, FYNNEI. CDR3 length: 13 residues. Trimming removed 3 bases at V and 6 bases at J, with 11 bases between. The CDR3 sequence: CASSEARSDGYTF. The CDR3 region has the DNA TGTGCCAGCAGTGAGGCCAGGTCAGATGGCTACACCTTC.

The chain links TRBV2 to TRBJ2-2; D perhaps matches TRBD2 (5 bases). CDR1 and CDR2 (germline): SNHLY, FYNNEI. This CDR3 has 15 residues. V was clipped by 2 bases and J by 3 bases, with 10 bases between them. The CDR3 sequence is CASSEWRADTGELFF. The CDR3 bases are TGTGCCAGCAGTGAATGGCGAGCGGACACCGGGGAGCTGTTTTTT.

The genes are TRBV5-6 and TRBJ1-1, with 8 bases that match TRBD1. Germline V gene lookup returns CDR1 SGHDT and CDR2 YYEEEE. This CDR3 comprises 17 residues. Unmatched junction bases numbered 11, after V lost 2 bases and J lost 2 bases. Written as DNA, the CDR3 is TGTGCCAGCAGCTTTCCCGCACGCGACAGGGGCAACACTGAAGCTTTCTTT. Encoded protein: CASSFPARDRGNTEAFF.

As to this clone: Other DNA sequences in the sample encode the same CDR3. V usage is TRBV18 and J usage is TRBJ2-5, with D maybe TRBD2 (6 bases). This CDR3 has 12 residues. Trimming took 3 bases from V and 5 from J, leaving 7 bases between them. The germline V gene has CDR1 KGHSH and CDR2 LQKENI. The CDR3 DNA is TGTGCCAGCTCACCTCGGGGGGAGACCCAGTACTTC. It yields the protein CASSPRGETQYF. The full variable domain, completed using reference TRBV18 and TRBJ2-5, is NAGVMQNPRHLVRRRGQEARLRCSPMKGHSHVYWYRQLPEEGLKFMVYLQKENIIDESGMPKERFSAEFPKEGPSILRIQQVVRGDSAAYFCASSPRGETQYFGPGTRLLVL.

The J gene is TRBJ1-5, the V gene TRBV11-2; perhaps TRBD1 as D (6 bases). V was pared by 5 bases and J by 3 bases, with 17 bases between. CDR1 is SGHAT and CDR2 is FQNNGV in the germline V gene. The CDR3 is made up of 16 amino acids. CDR3 sequence reads: CASSRDTQPLNQPQHF. CDR3 nucleotides: TGTGCCAGCAGCCGGGACACCCAGCCCCTCAATCAGCCCCAGCATTTT.

On this clone: Other DNA sequences of this sample code for an identical CDR3. V and J are TRBV9 and TRBJ2-5; 10 bases match TRBD1. The CDR3 covers 15 residues. V was clipped by 0 bases and J by 5 bases; unmatched bases: 4. Germline V gene lookup returns CDR1 SGDLS and CDR2 YYNGEE. The CDR3 loop reads CASSVATGGRETQYF. In DNA, the CDR3 is TGTGCCAGCAGCGTAGCGACAGGGGGCAGGGAGACCCAGTACTTC.